The rows below give T cell receptor beta chains drawn from one sample of a study of identical twins. MiXCR, applied by TCRdb to the 5' RACE reads, yields one record per CDR3 protein. This repertoire shows approximately 410,000 distinct CDR3 sequences, approximately 17% found once; its top ten account for 9.5% to 15%. The specimen was naive T cells sorted from blood. The origin of the receptors is a man aged 45-65 years in good health. The CDR3 runs from the conserved cysteine through the conserved F or W. The order of the fields is clone size, J gene, CDR3 length, V gene, D gene, CDR3 protein, CDR3 DNA. The D gene is left open where the match is weak. Only part of the rows carry a size: once, few, many, or a class if the clone is expanded.

clone_size: .
j_call: TRBJ1-4
cdr3_length: 14
v_call: TRBV5-1
d_call: .
cdr3_aa: CASSSQGFNEKLFF
cdr3_nt: TGCGCCAGCAGCTCACAAGGATTTAATGAAAAACTGTTTTTT

clone_size: .
j_call: TRBJ1-4
cdr3_length: 15
v_call: TRBV11-2
d_call: .
cdr3_aa: CASSLKSARGGKLFF
cdr3_nt: TGTGCCAGCAGCCTAAAGAGCGCGCGGGGAGGAAAACTGTTTTTT

clone_size: .
j_call: TRBJ2-1
cdr3_length: 14
v_call: TRBV27
d_call: TRBD2
cdr3_aa: CASQIAGGPHEQFF
cdr3_nt: TGTGCCAGCCAAATAGCGGGGGGGCCACATGAGCAGTTCTTC

clone_size: many
j_call: TRBJ1-4
cdr3_length: 13
v_call: TRBV15
d_call: .
cdr3_aa: CATSPGPGEKLFF
cdr3_nt: TGTGCCACCAGTCCCGGGCCGGGGGAAAAACTGTTTTTT

clone_size: .
j_call: TRBJ2-7
cdr3_length: 13
v_call: TRBV3-1
d_call: TRBD1
cdr3_aa: CASSQLTGREQYF
cdr3_nt: TGTGCCAGCAGCCAGCTGACAGGGCGCGAGCAGTACTTC

clone_size: few
j_call: TRBJ2-1
cdr3_length: 14
v_call: TRBV28
d_call: .
cdr3_aa: CASSLGGLGNEQFF
cdr3_nt: TGTGCCAGCAGTTTAGGCGGTTTAGGGAATGAGCAGTTCTTC

clone_size: .
j_call: TRBJ1-1
cdr3_length: 15
v_call: TRBV15
d_call: .
cdr3_aa: CATSRSRTVNTEAFF
cdr3_nt: TGTGCCACCAGCAGATCCAGGACGGTAAACACTGAAGCTTTCTTT

clone_size: .
j_call: TRBJ2-7
cdr3_length: 13
v_call: TRBV6-1
d_call: .
cdr3_aa: CASSVMGLYEQYF
cdr3_nt: TGTGCCAGCAGTGTTATGGGACTCTACGAGCAGTACTTC

clone_size: .
j_call: TRBJ2-7
cdr3_length: 19
v_call: TRBV7-8
d_call: .
cdr3_aa: CASSLNYPNRDPSASEQYF
cdr3_nt: TGTGCCAGCAGTCTGAACTACCCTAACCGGGACCCATCAGCATCCGAGCAGTACTTC

clone_size: .
j_call: TRBJ2-7
cdr3_length: 13
v_call: TRBV7-9
d_call: .
cdr3_aa: CASSPSSYYEQYF
cdr3_nt: TGTGCCAGCAGCCCTAGTAGTTACTACGAGCAGTACTTC

clone_size: .
j_call: TRBJ2-7
cdr3_length: 15
v_call: TRBV5-1
d_call: TRBD2
cdr3_aa: CASNPTSGRIDEQYF
cdr3_nt: TGCGCCAGCAACCCGACTAGCGGGAGGATCGACGAGCAGTACTTC

clone_size: .
j_call: TRBJ2-1
cdr3_length: 16
v_call: TRBV9
d_call: TRBD2
cdr3_aa: CASSYKGGLGINEQFF
cdr3_nt: TGTGCCAGCAGTTACAAAGGGGGACTAGGGATCAATGAGCAGTTCTTC

clone_size: many
j_call: TRBJ2-1
cdr3_length: 16
v_call: TRBV5-1
d_call: TRBD2
cdr3_aa: CASSSRPGLAGEEQFF
cdr3_nt: TGCGCCAGCAGCTCGAGACCGGGACTAGCGGGAGAGGAGCAGTTCTTC

clone_size: .
j_call: TRBJ1-1
cdr3_length: 15
v_call: TRBV20-1
d_call: .
cdr3_aa: CSARARFVMNTEAFF
cdr3_nt: TGCAGTGCTAGAGCCCGTTTTGTCATGAACACTGAAGCTTTCTTT